This T cell receptor (beta chain) was recorded in a study of blood T cell repertoires in COVID-19. Study summary: Sources were T cells, B-cell-depleted T cells, or PBMCs; the material itself was cDNA or gDNA.

This clone was seen a handful of times. Original methodology: Reference gene primer amplification gave estimated nucleated cell counts. Here immunoSEQ multiplex PCR was the method, and the copy in TCRdb shows in-frame clones only, minus some. V and J calls and clone size are those listed in that table; D and trimming were worked out from the DNA. The sample shows under 50,000 clones, roughly 63% of them seen only once. What was sequenced was peripheral blood. The sequence derives from an older man with acute or convalescent COVID-19.

CDR3 nucleotide sequence: TGTGCCAGCAGCTCCCGGACTAGCGGGACGGCCGGGGAGCTGTTTTTT. Translation gives CASSSRTSGTAGELFF. The chain has TRBV7-8 and TRBJ2-2, with 12 bases identical to TRBD2. From germline, CDR1 is SGHVS and CDR2 FQNEAQ. This CDR3 has 16 residues. V trimming: 4 bases; J trimming: 6 bases; junction bases outside the gene matches: 6.